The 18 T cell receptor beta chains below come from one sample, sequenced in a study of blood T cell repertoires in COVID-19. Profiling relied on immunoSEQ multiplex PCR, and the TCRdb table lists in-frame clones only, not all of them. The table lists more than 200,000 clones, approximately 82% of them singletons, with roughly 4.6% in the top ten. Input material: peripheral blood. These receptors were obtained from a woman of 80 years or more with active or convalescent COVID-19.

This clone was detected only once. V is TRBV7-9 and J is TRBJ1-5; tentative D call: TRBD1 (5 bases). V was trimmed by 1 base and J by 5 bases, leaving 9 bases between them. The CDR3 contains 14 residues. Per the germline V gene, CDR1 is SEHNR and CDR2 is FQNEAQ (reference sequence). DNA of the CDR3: TGTGCCAGCAGCTTAGGTTGGGGGGATCAGCCCCAGCATTTT. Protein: CASSLGWGDQPQHF.

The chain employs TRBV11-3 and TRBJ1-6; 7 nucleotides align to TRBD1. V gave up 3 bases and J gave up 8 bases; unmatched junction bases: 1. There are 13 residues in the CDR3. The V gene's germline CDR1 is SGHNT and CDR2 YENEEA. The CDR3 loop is CASSFDRDSPLHF. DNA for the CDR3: TGTGCCAGCAGCTTCGACAGGGATTCACCCCTCCACTTT.

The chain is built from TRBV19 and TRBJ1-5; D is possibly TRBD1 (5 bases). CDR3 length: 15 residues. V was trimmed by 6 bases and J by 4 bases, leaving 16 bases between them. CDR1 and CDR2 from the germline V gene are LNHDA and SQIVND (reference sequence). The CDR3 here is CASSQQDLPNQPQHF. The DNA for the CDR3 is TGTGCCAGTAGCCAACAGGATCTCCCTAATCAGCCCCAGCATTTT.

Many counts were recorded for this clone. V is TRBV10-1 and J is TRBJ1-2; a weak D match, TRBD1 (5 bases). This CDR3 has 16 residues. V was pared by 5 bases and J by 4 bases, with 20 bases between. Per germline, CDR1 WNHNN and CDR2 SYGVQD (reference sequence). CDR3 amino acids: CASSKDPEWGSYGYTF. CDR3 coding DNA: TGCGCCAGCAGTAAAGACCCGGAGTGGGGCAGCTATGGCTACACCTTC.

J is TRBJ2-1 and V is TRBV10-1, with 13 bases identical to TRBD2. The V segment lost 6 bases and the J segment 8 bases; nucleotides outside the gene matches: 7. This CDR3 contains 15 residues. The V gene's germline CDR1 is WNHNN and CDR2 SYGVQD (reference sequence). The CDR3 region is CASSLTSGRAHEQFF. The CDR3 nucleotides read TGCGCCAGCAGCCTCACTAGCGGGAGGGCCCATGAGCAGTTCTTC.

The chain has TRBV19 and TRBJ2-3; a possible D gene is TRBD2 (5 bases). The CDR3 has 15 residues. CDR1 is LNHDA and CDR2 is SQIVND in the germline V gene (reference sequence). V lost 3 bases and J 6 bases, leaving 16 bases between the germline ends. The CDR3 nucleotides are TGTGCCAGTAGTATTGCCCTGGGGAGATCCGATACGCAGTATTTT. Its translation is CASSIALGRSDTQYF.

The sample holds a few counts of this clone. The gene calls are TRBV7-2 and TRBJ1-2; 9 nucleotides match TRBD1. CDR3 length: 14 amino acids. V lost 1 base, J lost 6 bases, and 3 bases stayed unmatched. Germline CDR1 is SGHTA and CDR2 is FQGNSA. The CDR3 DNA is TGTGCCAGCAGCTTAGTCACAGGGGGCAATGGCTACACCTTC. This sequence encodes CASSLVTGGNGYTF.

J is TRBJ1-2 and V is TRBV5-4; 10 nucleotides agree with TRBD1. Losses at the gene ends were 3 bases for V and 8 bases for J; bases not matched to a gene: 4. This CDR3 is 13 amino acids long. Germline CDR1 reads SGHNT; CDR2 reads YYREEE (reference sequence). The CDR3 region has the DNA TGTGCCAGCAGCTCCCGACAGGGGGCGGGCTACACCTTC. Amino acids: CASSSRQGAGYTF.

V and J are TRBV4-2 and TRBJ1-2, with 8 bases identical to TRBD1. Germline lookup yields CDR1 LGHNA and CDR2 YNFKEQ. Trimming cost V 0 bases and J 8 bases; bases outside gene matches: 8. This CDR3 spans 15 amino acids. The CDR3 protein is CASSQDLQGARGYTF. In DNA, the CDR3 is TGTGCCAGCAGCCAAGATCTCCAGGGGGCAAGGGGCTACACCTTC.

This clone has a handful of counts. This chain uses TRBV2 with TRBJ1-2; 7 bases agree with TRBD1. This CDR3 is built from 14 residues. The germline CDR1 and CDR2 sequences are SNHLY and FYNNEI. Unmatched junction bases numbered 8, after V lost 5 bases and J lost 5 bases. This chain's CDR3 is CASSSQGTTYGYTF. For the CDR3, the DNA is TGTGCCAGCAGTTCACAGGGGACGACTTATGGCTACACCTTC.

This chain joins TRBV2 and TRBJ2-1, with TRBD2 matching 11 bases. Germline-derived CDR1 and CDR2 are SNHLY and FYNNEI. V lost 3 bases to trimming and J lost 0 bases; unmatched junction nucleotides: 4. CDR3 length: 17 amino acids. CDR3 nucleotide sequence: TGTGCCAGCAGTGATACTAGCGGGGGAAGCTCCTACAATGAGCAGTTCTTC. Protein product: CASSDTSGGSSYNEQFF.

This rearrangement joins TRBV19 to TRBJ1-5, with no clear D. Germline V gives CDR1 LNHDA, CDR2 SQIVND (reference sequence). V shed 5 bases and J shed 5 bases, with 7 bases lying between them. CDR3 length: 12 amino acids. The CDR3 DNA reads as TGTGCCAGTAGTCCTTTCGATCAGCCCCAGCATTTT. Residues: CASSPFDQPQHF.

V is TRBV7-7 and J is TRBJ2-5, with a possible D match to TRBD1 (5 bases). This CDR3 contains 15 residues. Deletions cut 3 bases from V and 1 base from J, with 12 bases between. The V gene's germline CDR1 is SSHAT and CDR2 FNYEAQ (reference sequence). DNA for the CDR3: TGTGCCAGCAGCTTGGGCTTAGGGGTCCAAGAGACCCAGTACTTC. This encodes CASSLGLGVQETQYF.

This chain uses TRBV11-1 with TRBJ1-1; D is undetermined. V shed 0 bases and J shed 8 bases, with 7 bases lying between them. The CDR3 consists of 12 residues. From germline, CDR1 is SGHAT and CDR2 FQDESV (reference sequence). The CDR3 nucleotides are TGTGCCAGCAGCTTAGCGAGGAGAGAAGCTTTCTTT. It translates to CASSLARREAFF.

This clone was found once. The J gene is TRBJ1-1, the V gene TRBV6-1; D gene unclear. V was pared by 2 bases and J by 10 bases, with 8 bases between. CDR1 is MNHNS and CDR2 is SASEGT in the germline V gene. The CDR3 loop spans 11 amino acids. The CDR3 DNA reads TGTGCCAGCAGTGAACTGGTCGGAGCTTTCTTT. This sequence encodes CASSELVGAFF.

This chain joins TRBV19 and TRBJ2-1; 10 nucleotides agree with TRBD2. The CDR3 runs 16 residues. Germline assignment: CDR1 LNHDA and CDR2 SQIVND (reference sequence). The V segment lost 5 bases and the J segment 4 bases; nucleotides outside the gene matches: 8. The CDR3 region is CASSFQLAGLYNEQFF. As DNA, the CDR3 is TGTGCCAGTAGTTTCCAACTAGCGGGATTGTACAATGAGCAGTTCTTC.

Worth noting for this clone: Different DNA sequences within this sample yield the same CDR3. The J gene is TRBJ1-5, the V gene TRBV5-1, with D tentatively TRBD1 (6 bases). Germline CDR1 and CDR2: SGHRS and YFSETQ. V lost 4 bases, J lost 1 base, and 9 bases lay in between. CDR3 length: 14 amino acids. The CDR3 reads CASSLGQSNQPQHF. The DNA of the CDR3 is TGCGCCAGCAGCCTCGGACAGAGCAATCAGCCCCAGCATTTT.

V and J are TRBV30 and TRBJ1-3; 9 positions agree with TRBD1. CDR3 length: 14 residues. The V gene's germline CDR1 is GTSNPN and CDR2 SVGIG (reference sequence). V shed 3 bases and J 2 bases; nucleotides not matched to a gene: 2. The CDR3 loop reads CAWRDRGTGNTIYF. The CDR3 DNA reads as TGTGCCTGGAGGGACAGGGGAACTGGAAACACCATATATTTT.